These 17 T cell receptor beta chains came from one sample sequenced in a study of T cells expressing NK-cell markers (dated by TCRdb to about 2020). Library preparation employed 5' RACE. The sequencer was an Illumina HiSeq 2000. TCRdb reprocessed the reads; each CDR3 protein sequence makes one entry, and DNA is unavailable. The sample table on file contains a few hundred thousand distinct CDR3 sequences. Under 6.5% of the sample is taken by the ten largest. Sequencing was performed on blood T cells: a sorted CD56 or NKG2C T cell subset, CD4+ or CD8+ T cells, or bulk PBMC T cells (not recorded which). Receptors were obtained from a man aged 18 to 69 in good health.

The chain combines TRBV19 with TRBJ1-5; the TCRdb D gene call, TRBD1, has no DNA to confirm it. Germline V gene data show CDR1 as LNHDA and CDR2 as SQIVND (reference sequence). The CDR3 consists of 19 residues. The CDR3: CASSTHHRGRVLSNQPQHF.

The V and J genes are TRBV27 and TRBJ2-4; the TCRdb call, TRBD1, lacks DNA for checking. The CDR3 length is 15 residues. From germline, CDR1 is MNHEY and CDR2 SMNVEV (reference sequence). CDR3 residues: CASSSLSGQKNIQYF.

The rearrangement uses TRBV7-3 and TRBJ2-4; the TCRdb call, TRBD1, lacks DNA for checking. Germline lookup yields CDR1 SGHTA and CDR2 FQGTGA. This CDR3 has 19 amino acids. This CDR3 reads CASSFSGTGGGWTKNIQYF.

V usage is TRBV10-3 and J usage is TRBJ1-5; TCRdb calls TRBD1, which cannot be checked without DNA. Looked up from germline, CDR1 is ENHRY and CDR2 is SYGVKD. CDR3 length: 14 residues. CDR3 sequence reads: CAISKRGDNQPQHF.

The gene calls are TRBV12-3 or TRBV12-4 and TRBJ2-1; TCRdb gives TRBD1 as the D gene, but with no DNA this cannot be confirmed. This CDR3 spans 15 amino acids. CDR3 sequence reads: CASSPRGTGWNEQFF.

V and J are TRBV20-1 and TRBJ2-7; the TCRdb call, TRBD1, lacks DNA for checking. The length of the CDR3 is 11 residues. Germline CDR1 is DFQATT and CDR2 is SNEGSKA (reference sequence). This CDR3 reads CSAEDRDEQYF.

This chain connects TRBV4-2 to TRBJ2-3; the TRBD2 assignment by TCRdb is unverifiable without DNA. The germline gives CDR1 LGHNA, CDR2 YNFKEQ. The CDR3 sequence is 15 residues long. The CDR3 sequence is CASRAGLGSTDTQYF.

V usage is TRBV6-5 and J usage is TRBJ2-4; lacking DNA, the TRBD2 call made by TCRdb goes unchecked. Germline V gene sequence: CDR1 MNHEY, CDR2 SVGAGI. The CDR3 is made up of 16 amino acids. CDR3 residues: CASSYLRGGTENIQYF.

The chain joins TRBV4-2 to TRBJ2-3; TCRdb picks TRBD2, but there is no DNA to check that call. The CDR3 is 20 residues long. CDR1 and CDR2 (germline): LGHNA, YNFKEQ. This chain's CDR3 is CASSQEDVRRTSGGVDTQYF.

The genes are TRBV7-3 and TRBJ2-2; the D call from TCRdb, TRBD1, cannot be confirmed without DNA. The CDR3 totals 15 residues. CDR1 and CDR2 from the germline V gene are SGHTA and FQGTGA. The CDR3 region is CASRPFPGQTGELFF.

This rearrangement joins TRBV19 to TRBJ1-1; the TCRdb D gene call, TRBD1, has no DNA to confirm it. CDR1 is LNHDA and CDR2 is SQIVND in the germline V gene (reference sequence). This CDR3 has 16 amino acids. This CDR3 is CASTDSRRGANTEAFF.

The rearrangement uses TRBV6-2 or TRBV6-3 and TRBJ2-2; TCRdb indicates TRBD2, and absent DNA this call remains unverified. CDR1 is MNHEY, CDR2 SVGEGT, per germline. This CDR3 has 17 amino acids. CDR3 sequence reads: CASSALAGGPNTGELFF.

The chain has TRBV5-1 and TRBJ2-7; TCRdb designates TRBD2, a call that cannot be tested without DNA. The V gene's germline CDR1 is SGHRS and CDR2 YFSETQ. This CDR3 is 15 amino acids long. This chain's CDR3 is CASRIGDYSNYEQYF. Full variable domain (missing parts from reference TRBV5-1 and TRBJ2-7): KAGVTQTPRYLIKTRGQQVTLSCSPISGHRSVSWYQQTPGQGLQFLFEYFSETQRNKGNFPGRFSGRQFSNSRSEMNVSTLELGDSALYLCASRIGDYSNYEQYFGPGTRLTVT.

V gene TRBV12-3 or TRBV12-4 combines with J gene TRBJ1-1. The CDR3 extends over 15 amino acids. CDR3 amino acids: CASRVGEGRNTEAFF.

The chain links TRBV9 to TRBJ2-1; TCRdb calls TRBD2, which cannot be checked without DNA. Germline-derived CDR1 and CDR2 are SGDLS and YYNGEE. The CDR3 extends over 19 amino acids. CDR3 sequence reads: CASSPTGLAGGSSYNEQFF.

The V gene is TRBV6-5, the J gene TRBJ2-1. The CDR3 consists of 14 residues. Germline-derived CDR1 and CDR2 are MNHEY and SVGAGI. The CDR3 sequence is CASSYYRRLEEQFF.

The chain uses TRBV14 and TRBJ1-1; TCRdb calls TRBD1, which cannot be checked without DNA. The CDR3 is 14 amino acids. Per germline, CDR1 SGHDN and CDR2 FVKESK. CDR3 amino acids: CASSQRGFGTEAFF.